This entry concerns a single T cell receptor beta chain. The antigen is undetermined. The sample is drawn from a study of T cell responses to AZD1222 COVID-19 vaccine. General study findings and limits: The number of AZD1222 recipients seropositive at baseline was only 6 or 7. It was only after the peak T cell response that any repertoires were sampled. Spike-specific TCR breadth and depth were elevated following two AZD1222 doses.

Repertoires were generated with immunoSEQ multiplex PCR, while TCRdb's copy carries only in-frame clones and drops some. The table includes more than 95,000 clones, just over 90% detected once. The source is an adult in good health. The sequencing here drew on peripheral blood, taken on day 0 of AZD1222 vaccination.

In DNA, the CDR3 is TGTGCCAGCAGTTACTCGGGACAGGGGGCCTACGAGCAGTACTTC. Its translation is CASSYSGQGAYEQYF. This chain links TRBV6-5 with TRBJ2-7; 11 positions agree with TRBD1. V shed 0 bases and J 2 bases; nucleotides not matched to a gene: 0. Germline-derived CDR1 and CDR2 are MNHEY and SVGAGI. The CDR3 is made up of 15 amino acids.